This T cell receptor beta chain was identified during a study of CD8 T cells in Susac syndrome. Study-wide background: Patients with Susac syndrome had blood drawn and were at that point therapy-naive, on corticosteroids, or on intravenous immunoglobulin alone.

With random hexamers, roughly 0.45 to 1 ug RNA was reverse transcribed. TCRdb redid the calling of the immunoSEQ multiplex PCR reads with MiXCR, one entry per CDR3 protein. The table has fewer than 150,000 distinct CDR3 sequences, roughly 94% seen once; the top ten hold about 0.18%. General observations from the study: CD8+ clonal expansion in Susac was maximal in TEMRA cells and in active patients.

Concerning this clonotype: What it binds is unknown.

CDR3 length: 13 residues. Germline assignment: CDR1 SGDLS and CDR2 YYNGEE. V trimming: 0 bases; J trimming: 7 bases; junction bases outside the gene matches: 2. Sequences were obtained from CD8+ T cells from PBMCs. The chain is built from TRBV9 and TRBJ1-2, with 8 nucleotides matching TRBD1. The source is a human donor with Susac syndrome. CDR3 amino acids: CASSVGTGPGYTF. In DNA form, the CDR3 reads TGTGCCAGCAGCGTAGGGACAGGGCCTGGCTACACCTTC.